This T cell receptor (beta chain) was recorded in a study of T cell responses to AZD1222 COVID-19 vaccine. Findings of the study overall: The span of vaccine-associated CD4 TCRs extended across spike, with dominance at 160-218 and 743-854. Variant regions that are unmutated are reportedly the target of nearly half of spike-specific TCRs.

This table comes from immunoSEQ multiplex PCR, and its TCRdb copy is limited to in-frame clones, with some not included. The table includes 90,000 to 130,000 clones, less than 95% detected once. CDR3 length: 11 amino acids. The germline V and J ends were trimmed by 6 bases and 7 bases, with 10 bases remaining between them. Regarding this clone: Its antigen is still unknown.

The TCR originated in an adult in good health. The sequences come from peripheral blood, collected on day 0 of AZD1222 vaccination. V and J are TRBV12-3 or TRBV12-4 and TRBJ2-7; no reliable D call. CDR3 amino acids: CASSLIQEQYF. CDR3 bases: TGTGCCAGCAGCCTCATCCAGGAGCAGTACTTC.